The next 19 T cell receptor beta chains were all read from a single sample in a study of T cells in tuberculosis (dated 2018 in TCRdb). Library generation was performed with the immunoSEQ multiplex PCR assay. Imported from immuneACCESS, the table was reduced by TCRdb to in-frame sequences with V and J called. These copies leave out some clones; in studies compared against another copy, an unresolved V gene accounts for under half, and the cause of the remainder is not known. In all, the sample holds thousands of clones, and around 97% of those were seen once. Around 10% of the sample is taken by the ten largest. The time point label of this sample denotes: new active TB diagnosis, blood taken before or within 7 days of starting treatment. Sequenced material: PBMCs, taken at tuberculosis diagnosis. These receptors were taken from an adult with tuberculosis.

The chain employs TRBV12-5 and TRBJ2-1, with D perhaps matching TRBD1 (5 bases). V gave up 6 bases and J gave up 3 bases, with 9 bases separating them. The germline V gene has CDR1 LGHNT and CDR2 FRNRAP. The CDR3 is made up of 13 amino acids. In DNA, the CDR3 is TGTGCTAGTGGAGCCGACAGCTACAATGAGCAGTTCTTC. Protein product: CASGADSYNEQFF. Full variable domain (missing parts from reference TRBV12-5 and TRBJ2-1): DARVTQTPRHKVTEMGQEVTMRCQPILGHNTVFWYRQTMMQGLELLAYFRNRAPLDDSGMPKDRFSAEMPDATLATLKIQPSEPRDSAVYFCASGADSYNEQFFGPGTRLTVL.

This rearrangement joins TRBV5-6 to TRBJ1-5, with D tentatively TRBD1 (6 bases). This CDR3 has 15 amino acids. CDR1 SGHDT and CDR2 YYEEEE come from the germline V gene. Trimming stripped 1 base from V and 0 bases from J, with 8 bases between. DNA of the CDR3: TGTGCCAGCAGCTTGTCAGGGGTTAGCAATCAGCCCCAGCATTTT. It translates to CASSLSGVSNQPQHF.

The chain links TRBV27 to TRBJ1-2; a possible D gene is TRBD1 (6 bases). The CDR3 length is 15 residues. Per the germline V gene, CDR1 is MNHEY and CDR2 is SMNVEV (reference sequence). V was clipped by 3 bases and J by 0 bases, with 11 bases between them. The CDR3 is CASSFRQDPNYGYTF. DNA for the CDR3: TGTGCCAGCAGTTTCCGACAGGATCCTAACTATGGCTACACCTTC.

This chain's CDR3 is CASSYSTQGDEQFF. The DNA of the CDR3 is TGTGCCAGCAGTTACTCCACCCAGGGTGATGAGCAGTTCTTC. The chain joins TRBV6-5 to TRBJ2-1; the D gene is possibly TRBD1 (5 bases). The CDR3 contains 14 residues. Per the germline V gene, CDR1 is MNHEY and CDR2 is SVGAGI. V lost 0 bases, J lost 8 bases, and 11 bases lay in between.

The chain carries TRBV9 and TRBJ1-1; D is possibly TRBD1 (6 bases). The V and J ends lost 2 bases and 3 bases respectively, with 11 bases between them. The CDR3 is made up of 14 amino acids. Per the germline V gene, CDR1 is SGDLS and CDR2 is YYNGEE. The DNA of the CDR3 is TGTGCCAGCAGCGTGGGGGCGGGGGACACTGAAGCTTTCTTT. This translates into CASSVGAGDTEAFF.

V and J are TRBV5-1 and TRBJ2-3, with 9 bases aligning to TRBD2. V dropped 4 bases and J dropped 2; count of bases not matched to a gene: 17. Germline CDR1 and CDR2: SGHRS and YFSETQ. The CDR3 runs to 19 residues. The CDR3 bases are TGCGCCAGCAGCCATGGGCTGTTGCGGGAGGGCCGTGACACAGATACGCAGTATTTT. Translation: CASSHGLLREGRDTDTQYF.

CDR3 bases: TGTGCCAGCAGTGTACTACAGGGGTCTGGAAACACCATATATTTT. This gives the protein CASSVLQGSGNTIYF. This sequence joins TRBV6-1 and TRBJ1-3; 7 bases map to TRBD1. The CDR3 is 15 amino acids. Per the germline V gene, CDR1 is MNHNS and CDR2 is SASEGT. With V trimmed by 4 bases and J by 1 base, 4 bases remained unmatched.

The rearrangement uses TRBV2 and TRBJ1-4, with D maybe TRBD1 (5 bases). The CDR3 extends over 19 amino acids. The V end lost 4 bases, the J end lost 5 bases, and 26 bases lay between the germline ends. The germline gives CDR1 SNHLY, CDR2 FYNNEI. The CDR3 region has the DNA TGTGCCAGCAGTGGAGATCCCGGACCGACAGCTACCCACAATGAAAAACTGTTTTTT. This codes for CASSGDPGPTATHNEKLFF.

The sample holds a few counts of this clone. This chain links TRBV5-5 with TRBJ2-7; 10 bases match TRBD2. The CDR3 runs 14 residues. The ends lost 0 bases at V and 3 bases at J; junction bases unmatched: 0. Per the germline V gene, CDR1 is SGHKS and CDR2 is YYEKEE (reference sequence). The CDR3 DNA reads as TGTGCCAGCAGCTTGGGGACTAGCGGCTACGAGCAGTACTTC. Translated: CASSLGTSGYEQYF.

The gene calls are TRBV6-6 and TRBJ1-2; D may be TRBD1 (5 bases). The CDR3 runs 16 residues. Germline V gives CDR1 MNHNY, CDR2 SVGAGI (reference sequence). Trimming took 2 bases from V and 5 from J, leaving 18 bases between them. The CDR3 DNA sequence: TGTGCCAGCAGTTACCCGAGCCAGGGCATGGGGTATGGCTACACCTTC. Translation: CASSYPSQGMGYGYTF.

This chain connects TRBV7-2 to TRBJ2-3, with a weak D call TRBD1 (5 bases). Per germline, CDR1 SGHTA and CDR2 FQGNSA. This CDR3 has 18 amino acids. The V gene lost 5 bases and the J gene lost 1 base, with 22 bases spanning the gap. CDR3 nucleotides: TGTGCCAGCAGCCCAAATGTAGGGGCAGGGTCTGGCACAGATACGCAGTATTTT. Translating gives CASSPNVGAGSGTDTQYF.

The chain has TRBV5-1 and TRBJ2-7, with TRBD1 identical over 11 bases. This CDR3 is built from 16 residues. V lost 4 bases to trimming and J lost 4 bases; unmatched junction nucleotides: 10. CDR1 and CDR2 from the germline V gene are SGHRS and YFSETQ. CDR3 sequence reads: CASSVGGTGGWYEQYF. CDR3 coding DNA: TGCGCCAGCAGCGTAGGAGGGACAGGGGGTTGGTACGAGCAGTACTTC. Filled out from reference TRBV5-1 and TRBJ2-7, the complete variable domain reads KAGVTQTPRYLIKTRGQQVTLSCSPISGHRSVSWYQQTPGQGLQFLFEYFSETQRNKGNFPGRFSGRQFSNSRSEMNVSTLELGDSALYLCASSVGGTGGWYEQYFGPGTRLTVT.

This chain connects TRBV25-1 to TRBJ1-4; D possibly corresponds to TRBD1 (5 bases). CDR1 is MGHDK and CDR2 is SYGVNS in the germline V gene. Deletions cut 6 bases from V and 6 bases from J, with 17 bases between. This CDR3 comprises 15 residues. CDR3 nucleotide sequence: TGTGCCAGCAGGATGGGAGGAGGAGGGGATGAAAAACTGTTTTTT. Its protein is CASRMGGGGDEKLFF.

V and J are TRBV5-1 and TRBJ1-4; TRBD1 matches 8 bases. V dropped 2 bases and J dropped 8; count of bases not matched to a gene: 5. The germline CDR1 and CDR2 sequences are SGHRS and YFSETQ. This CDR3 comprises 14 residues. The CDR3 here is CASSLGTGGEKLFF. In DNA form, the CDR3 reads TGCGCCAGCAGCTTAGGGACAGGCGGGGAAAAACTGTTTTTT.

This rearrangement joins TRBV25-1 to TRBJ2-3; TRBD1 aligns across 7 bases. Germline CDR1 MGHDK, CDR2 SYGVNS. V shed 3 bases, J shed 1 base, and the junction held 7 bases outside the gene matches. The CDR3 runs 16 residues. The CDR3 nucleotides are TGTGCCAGCAGTGAGCCCCCCGGACAGGGCACAGATACGCAGTATTTT. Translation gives CASSEPPGQGTDTQYF.

The CDR3 DNA follows: TGTGCCAGCAGCCCTAGCAGTGGCATTCAGTACTTC. Translating gives CASSPSSGIQYF. The V call is TRBV6-5, the J call TRBJ2-4; TRBD2 might be the D (5 bases). The CDR3 consists of 12 residues. V shed 6 bases and J shed 9 bases, with 12 bases lying between them. Germline values: CDR1 MNHEY, CDR2 SVGAGI.

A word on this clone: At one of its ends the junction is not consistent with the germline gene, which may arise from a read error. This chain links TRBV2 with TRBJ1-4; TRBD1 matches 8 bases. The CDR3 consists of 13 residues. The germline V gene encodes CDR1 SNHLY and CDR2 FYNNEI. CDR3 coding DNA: TGTGCCAGCAGTGAAACCCGGACAGGGTTGCCCCTTTTT. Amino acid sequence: CASSETRTGLPLF. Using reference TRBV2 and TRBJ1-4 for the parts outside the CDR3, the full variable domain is EPEVTQTPSHQVTQMGQEVILRCVPISNHLYFYWYRQILGQKVEFLVSFYNNEISEKSEIFDDQFSVERPDGSNFTLKIRSTKLEDSAMYFCASSETRTGLPLFGSGTQLSVL.

CDR3 coding DNA: TGTGCCAGCAGTCGGGTGGATACGCAGTATTTT. This codes for CASSRVDTQYF. The chain carries TRBV7-9 and TRBJ2-3, with D unclear. Germline assignment: CDR1 SEHNR and CDR2 FQNEAQ (reference sequence). V was cut by 6 bases and J by 6 bases, with 7 bases left in between. The CDR3 contains 11 residues.

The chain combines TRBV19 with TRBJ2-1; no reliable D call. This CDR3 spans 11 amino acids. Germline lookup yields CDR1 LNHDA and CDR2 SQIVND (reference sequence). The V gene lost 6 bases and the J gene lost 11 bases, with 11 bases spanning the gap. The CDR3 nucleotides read TGTGCCAGTAGGTCCCGGGTCCAGCAGTTCTTC. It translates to CASRSRVQQFF.